This T cell receptor (beta chain) appears in the sequencing data of a study of T cells after posttransplantation cyclophosphamide. General study findings and limits: Recipient CMV seropositivity and CMV reactivation strongly tracked TRB clonality. TRB overlap between skin or GI tissue T cells and blood was limited. Later blood repertoires were often dominated by clones from the donor CD8+ memory compartment.

The CDR3 length is 14 residues. CDR1 and CDR2 from the germline V gene are MNHEY and SVGAGI. Trimming removed 7 bases from V and 5 bases from J; junction bases left unmatched: 9. Busulfan-fludarabine conditioning, marrow transplant, and cyclophosphamide on days +3 and +4 were administered. Sequencing was performed with immunoSEQ multiplex PCR; in TCRdb, only in-frame clones are kept and a portion is missing. The sample has under 25,000 clones; under 80% are singletons. In regard to this clone: What it recognizes is unknown.

The chain carries TRBV6-5 and TRBJ2-7, with TRBD1 identical over 9 bases. The source is a male patient between 25 and 39 years old who received an allogeneic stem cell transplant from a related donor, was CMV-positive, and had acute GVHD only. Some T cells may be transferred from the graft donor. Sample: PBMCs, taken after an allogeneic stem cell transplant with post-transplant cyclophosphamide. The CDR3 DNA reads as TGTGCCAGCAAGGTATGGACAGGGGTCGACGAGCAGTACTTC. It translates to CASKVWTGVDEQYF.